This TCR beta chain emerged from a study of CD8 T cells in Susac syndrome. Random hexamers primed reverse transcription of about 0.5 to 1 ug RNA. The CDR3 of TCR beta was amplified by immunoSEQ multiplex PCR across 54 Vbeta and 13 Jbeta. TCRdb redid the calling of the immunoSEQ multiplex PCR reads with MiXCR, one entry per CDR3 protein. The table includes a few hundred thousand distinct CDR3 sequences, more than 85% detected once. There are 16 residues in the CDR3. Germline V gene sequence: CDR1 SEHNR, CDR2 FQNEAQ (reference sequence). V lost 5 bases, J lost 5 bases, and 11 bases stayed unmatched. This clonotype was recorded a few times.

The chain uses TRBV7-9 and TRBJ2-7; 11 nucleotides agree with TRBD1. Sequenced: CD8+ T cells from PBMCs. This TCR came from a human donor with multiple sclerosis. The CDR3 region is CASSPWTGGEAHEQYF. The CDR3 nucleotides are TGTGCCAGCAGCCCCTGGACAGGGGGCGAAGCTCACGAGCAGTACTTC.